This T cell receptor beta chain was captured by sequencing in a study of T cells in Graves' hyperthyroidism and ophthalmopathy. TCR beta CDR3 regions were amplified from RNA. The TCR CDR3 was amplified in a first-round RT-PCR using the HTBI primer set. A single record per CDR3 protein comes from TCRdb applying MiXCR to the multiplex PCR reads. The sample shows more than 300,000 distinct CDR3 sequences, about 18% of them seen only once. Remarks on this clonotype: Its specificity is not known.

Study-wide points: In validation, the model predicted ophthalmopathy. These predictions came a median approximately 5.9 months before onset. Blood also held most thyroid clonotypes expanded beyond 0.001. Patients with ophthalmopathy were separated from those with stable hyperthyroidism by a 13 V-J model.

The source of the PBMCs was less than 12 ml of fresh peripheral blood. The receptor was derived from a man younger than 35 with Graves' ophthalmopathy. Sequences were obtained from blood.

The CDR3 DNA follows: TGTGCCAGCAGCAATATAAATGGCTACACCTTC. Amino acids: CASSNINGYTF. The chain employs TRBV28 and TRBJ1-2; D is uncertain. Trimming shortened V by 6 bases and J by 6 bases, and 8 bases separated the two germline ends. CDR1 and CDR2 (germline): MDHEN, SYDVKM. The CDR3 contains 11 residues.